One and the same sample provided the 3 T cell receptor beta chains below, sequenced in a study of cytomegalovirus exposure and HLA in healthy donors. A multiplex PCR was run with 60 Vbeta primers and 13 Jbeta primers. The assay was immunoSEQ multiplex PCR, and TCRdb's table has in-frame clones only and misses some. The repertoire holds approximately 210,000 clones, about three quarters seen once, with 2% to 2.5% in the top ten. Sequencing was carried out using PBMCs. The origin of the receptors is a woman aged 30 to 39 in good health and CMV-seropositive.

The rearrangement uses TRBV7-9 and TRBJ2-7; 8 bases match TRBD2. Germline CDR1 and CDR2: SEHNR and FQNEAQ (reference sequence). The CDR3 runs to 14 residues. Trimming removed 2 bases from V and 2 bases from J; junction bases left unmatched: 2. The CDR3: CASSLLTSAYEQYF. For the CDR3, the DNA is TGTGCCAGCAGCTTACTGACTAGCGCCTACGAGCAGTACTTC.

This clone has a handful of counts. The chain joins TRBV6-1 to TRBJ2-3; 9 bases match TRBD2. Looked up from germline, CDR1 is MNHNS and CDR2 is SASEGT. The CDR3 length is 15 residues. V lost 5 bases and J lost 0; bases outside the gene matches: 3. CDR3 sequence reads: CASSPSGDSTDTQYF. The CDR3 DNA is TGTGCCAGCAGTCCTAGCGGGGACAGCACAGATACGCAGTATTTT.

This chain uses TRBV6-6 with TRBJ1-1; D is undetermined. Germline V gene data show CDR1 as MNHNY and CDR2 as SVGAGI (reference sequence). The CDR3 runs 16 residues. Between the trimmed V and J ends, which lost 6 bases and 2 bases, there was a span of 19 bases. As DNA, the CDR3 is TGTGCCAGCAGCGACTCCGCTTTGGCCAGAAACACTGAAGCTTTCTTT. This gives the protein CASSDSALARNTEAFF.